Listed below are T cell receptor beta chains from one sample, sequenced in a study of cytomegalovirus exposure and HLA in healthy donors. Sequenced by immunoSEQ multiplex PCR; TCRdb stores in-frame clones only, minus some. The sample has 120,000 to 150,000 clones; about 75% are singletons. Input material: PBMCs. The receptors derive from a male donor in good health and CMV-seronegative. Each CDR3 is given with its conserved first and last residue. The D gene is left open where the match is weak. Only some rows state a clone size, as once, few, many or a class for expanded clones.

j_call | d_call | v_call | clone_size | cdr3_aa | cdr3_nt
TRBJ2-5 | TRBD2 | TRBV7-6 | - | CASSSGGLAGSRETQYF | TGTGCCAGCAGCTCAGGGGGACTAGCGGGGTCAAGGGAGACCCAGTACTTC
TRBJ2-7 | TRBD1 | TRBV5-1 | - | CASSPGTGMFYEQYF | TGCGCCAGCAGCCCCGGGACAGGGATGTTCTACGAGCAGTACTTC
TRBJ2-5 | - | TRBV19 | - | CASSSAGAGETQYF | TGTGCCAGTAGTAGCGCAGGGGCTGGGGAGACCCAGTACTTC
TRBJ1-1 | - | TRBV18 | - | CASSRKDDTEAFF | TGTGCCAGCTCGCGAAAAGATGATACTGAAGCTTTCTTT
TRBJ1-6 | TRBD1 | TRBV5-4 | - | CASSSTRTGGSSYNSPLHF | TGTGCCAGCAGCTCAACGAGGACAGGGGGGAGCTCCTATAATTCACCCCTCCACTTT
TRBJ2-1 | - | TRBV2 | few | CASSEWRQGMKQFF | TGTGCCAGCAGTGAATGGCGTCAGGGGATGAAGCAGTTCTTC
TRBJ1-1 | TRBD1 | TRBV19 | once | CASNHRGRLAEAFF | TGTGCCAGTAATCACAGGGGGAGGTTGGCTGAAGCTTTCTTT
TRBJ2-1 | TRBD2 | TRBV27 | few | CASSLSKLAEYNEQFF | TGTGCCAGCAGTTTATCGAAACTAGCGGAGTACAATGAGCAGTTCTTC
TRBJ1-2 | TRBD1 | TRBV11-2 | once | CASSLGTGDGYTF | TGTGCCAGCAGCTTAGGGACAGGGGATGGCTACACCTTC
TRBJ1-1 | - | TRBV7-2 | - | CASSLQRMNTEAFF | TGTGCCAGCAGCTTACAGCGGATGAACACTGAAGCTTTCTTT
TRBJ1-2 | TRBD1 | TRBV18 | - | CASSPQTGATYGYTF | TGTGCCAGCTCACCGCAGACAGGGGCGACCTATGGCTACACCTTC
TRBJ1-2 | TRBD1 | TRBV11-3 | once | CASSPRPGQGPYGYTF | TGTGCCAGCAGCCCTCGCCCGGGACAGGGTCCCTATGGCTACACCTTC
TRBJ2-7 | TRBD1 | TRBV27 | - | CASSLAGTGPYEQYF | TGTGCCAGCAGCCTTGCCGGGACAGGGCCCTACGAGCAGTACTTC
TRBJ2-7 | - | TRBV9 | - | CASSVEGASYEQYF | TGTGCCAGCAGCGTAGAAGGGGCCTCCTACGAGCAGTACTTC
TRBJ1-2 | TRBD1 | TRBV5-6 | - | CASSWGRRGLDYGYTF | TGTGCCAGCAGCTGGGGGCGAAGGGGGCTTGACTATGGCTACACCTTC
TRBJ1-2 | - | TRBV7-6 | - | CASSLAEAVDLSDYGYTF | TGTGCCAGCAGCTTAGCGGAGGCAGTGGACCTAAGCGACTATGGCTACACCTTC
TRBJ1-2 | - | TRBV7-2 | - | CASSLPYGYTF | TGTGCCAGCAGCTTACCGTATGGCTACACCTTC
TRBJ2-7 | TRBD2 | TRBV5-1 | - | CASSLVGGSVDEQYF | TGCGCCAGCAGCTTGGTCGGCGGGAGCGTCGACGAGCAGTACTTC
TRBJ1-5 | TRBD1 | TRBV7-2 | few | CASSARQGDQPQHF | TGTGCCAGCAGCGCTCGACAGGGTGATCAGCCCCAGCATTTT
TRBJ1-1 | TRBD1 | TRBV5-4 | - | CASSSDRGNTEAFF | TGTGCCAGCAGCTCCGACAGGGGTAACACTGAAGCTTTCTTT
TRBJ2-2 | - | TRBV19 | - | CASRRAGGELFF | TGTGCCAGTAGGAGGGCCGGCGGGGAGCTGTTTTTT
TRBJ2-6 | TRBD1 | TRBV19 | - | CASHLTGGAGGANVLTF | TGTGCCAGCCACCTGACAGGGGGGGCGGGTGGGGCCAACGTCCTGACTTTC
TRBJ1-5 | - | TRBV19 | - | CASSSNSFNQPQHF | TGTGCCAGTAGTAGTAACAGCTTCAATCAGCCCCAGCATTTT
TRBJ1-3 | - | TRBV6-5 | - | CASSYSGRSSGNTIYF | TGTGCCAGCAGTTACTCTGGCCGATCCTCTGGAAACACCATATATTTT
TRBJ1-5 | TRBD1 | TRBV7-2 | - | CASSLGWTGPNNQPQHF | TGTGCCAGCAGCTTAGGGTGGACAGGTCCTAATAATCAGCCCCAGCATTTT
TRBJ1-1 | - | TRBV11-3 | - | CASSLAFGTEAFF | TGTGCCAGCAGCTTAGCTTTCGGCACTGAAGCTTTCTTT
TRBJ2-5 | - | TRBV9 | - | CASSVSLRETQYF | TGTGCCAGCAGCGTAAGTCTCCGGGAGACCCAGTACTTC
TRBJ1-2 | - | TRBV4-1 | - | CASSQATDSYGYTF | TGCGCCAGCAGCCAAGCTACAGATAGTTATGGCTACACCTTC
TRBJ2-2 | - | TRBV12-5 | - | CASGLPRTTNTGELFF | TGTGCTAGTGGTTTGCCCCGGACTACGAACACCGGGGAGCTGTTTTTT
TRBJ2-7 | TRBD2 | TRBV30 | once | CAWSTSGSLYEQYF | TGTGCCTGGAGTACTAGCGGGAGTCTCTACGAGCAGTACTTC
TRBJ2-7 | - | TRBV5-4 | - | CASSLQGNYEQYF | TGTGCCAGCAGCTTGCAGGGGAACTACGAGCAGTACTTC
TRBJ2-7 | - | TRBV7-9 | - | CASSTDRTSYEQYF | TGTGCCAGCAGTACCGACAGGACCTCCTACGAGCAGTACTTC
TRBJ1-2 | - | TRBV7-9 | - | CASNLGVGRGYGYTF | TGTGCCAGCAACTTAGGGGTGGGGCGCGGCTATGGCTACACCTTC
TRBJ2-5 | - | TRBV2 | - | CASSGAPGAETQYF | TGTGCCAGCAGTGGGGCCCCTGGCGCAGAGACCCAGTACTTC
TRBJ2-1 | TRBD2 | TRBV28 | once | CASSPGTSRRGALAWGNEQFF | TGTGCCAGCAGTCCCGGGACTAGCCGAAGAGGAGCCCTGGCCTGGGGCAATGAGCAGTTCTTC
TRBJ1-1 | TRBD1 | TRBV7-6 | - | CASRGTVNTEAFF | TGTGCCAGCAGGGGGACAGTTAACACTGAAGCTTTCTTT
TRBJ2-7 | TRBD1 | TRBV6-5 | - | CASSSSGGEQYF | TGTGCCAGCAGTTCCTCAGGGGGAGAGCAGTACTTC
TRBJ1-1 | TRBD1 | TRBV7-9 | few | CSSSEGTVVMNTEAFF | TGTTCCAGCAGCGAAGGGACAGTAGTCATGAACACTGAAGCTTTCTTT
TRBJ2-3 | - | TRBV5-1 | - | CASSLAGQLTDTQYF | TGCGCCAGCAGCTTGGCCGGACAGTTAACAGATACGCAGTATTTT
TRBJ2-7 | - | TRBV18 | - | CASSPGGDYEQYF | TGTGCCAGCTCACCCGGCGGAGACTACGAGCAGTACTTC
TRBJ2-7 | - | TRBV7-2 | - | CASSLSYFYEQYF | TGTGCCAGCAGCCTGAGTTACTTCTACGAGCAGTACTTC
TRBJ2-5 | - | TRBV6-6 | - | CASSYSRLRETQYF | TGTGCCAGCAGTTACTCGAGGTTAAGAGAGACCCAGTACTTC
TRBJ2-5 | - | TRBV7-9 | few | CSSSLMSGQETQYF | TGTTCCAGCAGCTTAATGTCAGGCCAAGAGACCCAGTACTTC
TRBJ2-7 | - | TRBV4-1 | once | CASSLDSGDGITYEQYF | TGCGCCAGCAGCCTGGATTCCGGGGATGGAATTACCTACGAGCAGTACTTC
TRBJ1-2 | TRBD1 | TRBV5-4 | - | CASSSPWTGRGDGYTF | TGTGCCAGCAGCTCGCCTTGGACAGGGAGGGGGGATGGCTACACCTTC
TRBJ1-3 | - | TRBV9 | few | CASSVGTASGNTIYF | TGTGCCAGCAGCGTAGGGACAGCTTCTGGAAACACCATATATTTT
TRBJ2-2 | - | TRBV7-2 | few | CASSFLQGNTGELFF | TGTGCCAGCAGCTTTTTACAGGGGAACACCGGGGAGCTGTTTTTT
TRBJ2-3 | - | TRBV4-1 | - | CASSKSGSSTDTQYF | TGCGCCAGCAGCAAGAGCGGGTCTAGCACAGATACGCAGTATTTT
TRBJ1-1 | - | TRBV6-5 | few | CASSVPGVTEAFF | TGTGCCAGCAGTGTCCCCGGGGTCACTGAAGCTTTCTTT
TRBJ1-2 | - | TRBV27 | - | CASSLFGGAGGGYTF | TGTGCCAGCAGTTTATTTGGGGGGGCCGGGGGGGGCTACACCTTC
TRBJ1-2 | TRBD1 | TRBV7-9 | once | CASSSYFDRGSYGYTF | TGTGCCAGCAGCTCTTATTTCGACAGGGGGAGCTATGGCTACACCTTC
TRBJ2-1 | - | TRBV9 | few | CASSATSNEQFF | TGTGCCAGCAGCGCGACTAGCAATGAGCAGTTCTTC
TRBJ2-3 | TRBD2 | TRBV4-1 | few | CASSQAGLAGGPGDTQYF | TGCGCCAGCAGCCAAGCGGGACTAGCGGGGGGGCCAGGGGATACGCAGTATTTT
TRBJ2-1 | TRBD2 | TRBV29-1 | once | CSVVSWREATYNEQFF | TGCAGCGTTGTTTCGTGGCGGGAGGCCACCTACAATGAGCAGTTCTTC
TRBJ2-2 | TRBD1 | TRBV18 | - | CASSPGTGKTGELFF | TGTGCCAGCTCACCAGGGACAGGGAAGACCGGGGAGCTGTTTTTT
TRBJ2-7 | TRBD1 | TRBV19 | - | CASSIRQGEQYF | TGTGCCAGTAGTATACGACAGGGCGAGCAGTACTTC
TRBJ2-7 | TRBD2 | TRBV15 | - | CATRPSGGTEQYF | TGTGCAACCAGGCCTAGCGGGGGGACCGAGCAGTACTTC
TRBJ2-1 | - | TRBV7-9 | few | CASSPLQSEGRSSYNEQFF | TGTGCCAGCAGCCCCCTGCAGAGCGAGGGCCGGTCCTCCTACAATGAGCAGTTCTTC
TRBJ2-5 | TRBD1 | TRBV15 | - | CATSTHDRAQETQYF | TGTGCCACCAGCACCCATGACAGGGCCCAAGAGACCCAGTACTTC
TRBJ2-7 | - | TRBV12-5 | - | CASGLVPSYEQYF | TGTGCTAGTGGTTTGGTGCCTAGCTACGAGCAGTACTTC